This T cell receptor (beta chain) was sequenced in a study of regulatory T cells in long-lasting Graves disease. Documented time point: newly diagnosed GD, antithyroid drugs for less than 3 months. Preparation of the TCR library used RNA extracted from PBMCs. EDTA tubes held 7 to 9 milliliters of peripheral blood from each patient. Assembly of TCR beta libraries relied on iRepertoire HTBI primers together with Arm-PCR of CDR3 regions. TCRdb reanalysed the multiplex PCR reads using MiXCR and keeps one entry per CDR3 protein. Here the sample spans 560,000 or so distinct CDR3 sequences, approximately 16% being singletons. The CDR3 covers 16 residues. After removal of 0 bases from V and 2 bases from J, the junction contained 8 bases not matched to a gene. Germline CDR1 reads SGHRS; CDR2 reads YFSETQ. The same data also contributed to another study, on T cells in Graves' hyperthyroidism and ophthalmopathy. That study reports: Researchers barred patients who had uncontrolled infection, other autoimmune disease, pregnancy or lactation. The majority of expanded thyroid clonotypes above 0.001 also appeared in blood.

The chain combines TRBV5-1 with TRBJ2-7, with 7 bases lining up with TRBD2. This specimen consisted of peripheral blood mononuclear cells (PBMCs), obtained at new diagnosis, from a patient treated with antithyroid drugs. The receptor comes from a young man with Graves disease. The DNA for the CDR3 is TGCGCCAGCAGCTTGGCTGGTGGACTAGGCGCCTACGAGCAGTACTTC. Its protein product is CASSLAGGLGAYEQYF.